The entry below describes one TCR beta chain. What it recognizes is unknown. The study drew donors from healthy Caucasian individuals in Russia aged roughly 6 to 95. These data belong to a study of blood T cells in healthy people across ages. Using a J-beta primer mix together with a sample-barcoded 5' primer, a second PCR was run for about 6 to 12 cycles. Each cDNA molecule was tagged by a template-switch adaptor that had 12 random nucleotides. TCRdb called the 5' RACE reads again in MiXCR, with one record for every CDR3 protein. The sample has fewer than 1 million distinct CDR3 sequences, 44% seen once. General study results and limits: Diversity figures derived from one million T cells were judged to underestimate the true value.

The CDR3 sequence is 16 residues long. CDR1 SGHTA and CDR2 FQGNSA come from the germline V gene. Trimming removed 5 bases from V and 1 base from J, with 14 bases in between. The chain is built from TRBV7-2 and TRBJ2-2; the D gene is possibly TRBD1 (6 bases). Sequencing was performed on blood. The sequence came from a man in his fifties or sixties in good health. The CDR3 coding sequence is TGTGCCAGCAGCCCACCCGACAGGCTGAACACCGGGGAGCTGTTTTTT. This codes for CASSPPDRLNTGELFF.